Listed here is a single T cell receptor (beta chain). The source of the sample is a study of blood T cell repertoires in COVID-19. Germline V CDR1 and CDR2: LGHNA, YNFKEQ. This CDR3 contains 15 residues. Trimming stripped 0 bases from V and 4 bases from J, with 12 bases between. Per the authors' pipeline: How many nucleated cells were present was estimated from reference gene primer amplification. Clones were read by immunoSEQ multiplex PCR, and TCRdb kept only the in-frame ones, dropping some. V, J and clone size are taken as reported in that table, and D and trimming were inferred from the DNA itself. The sample has roughly 190,000 clones, roughly 84% seen once.

Sequenced: PBMCs or T cells enriched from blood (not recorded which). The chain joins TRBV4-2 to TRBJ1-1, with D possibly being TRBD1 (5 bases). The receptor was derived from a woman aged 25 to 45 who had recovered from COVID-19. CDR3 bases: TGTGCCAGCAGCCAAGATCGTTTGGGGGGCACTGAAGCTTTCTTT. Residues: CASSQDRLGGTEAFF.